Reported below is one TCR beta chain. Its antigen is unidentified. The authors prepared the TCRbeta library with unique molecular identifiers. TCRdb recomputed calls from the PCR reads with MiXCR, one row per CDR3 protein. The sample holds around 440,000 distinct CDR3 sequences, 15% to 20% seen once. The sample belongs to a study of T-cell reconstitution after alpha-beta-depleted transplantation in children. Study results and caveats: A year had passed since transplant, and T-cell counts and diversity by then came mostly from newly produced T cells. Where some patients showed high TCRbeta diversity at day 60, it came from recipient T cells and thymic progenitors that had survived. At around two months after transplant, the alpha-beta T cells were reportedly derived from several hundred expanded clones that came from non-depleted graft cells.

CDR3 length: 16 residues. V shed 0 bases and J 6 bases; nucleotides not matched to a gene: 9. Per the germline V gene, CDR1 is MGHRA and CDR2 is YSYEKL. Material: PBMCs, mostly from graft donor cells, obtained 360 days after TCRalphabeta/CD19-depleted stem cell transplant. The clonotype was recovered from a boy under two years old who had a stem cell transplant for Wiskott-Aldrich syndrome, so the T cells may come from the graft donor. V and J are TRBV4-1 and TRBJ1-2; 8 bases line up with TRBD1. DNA of the CDR3: TGCGCCAGCAGCCAAGATCTTTCAGGGGGCCTCCATGGCTACACCTTC. Encoded protein: CASSQDLSGGLHGYTF.